This TCR beta chain was captured by sequencing in a study of cytomegalovirus exposure and HLA in healthy donors. Researchers ran the PCR with 60 Vbeta and 13 Jbeta primers. Repertoires were generated with immunoSEQ multiplex PCR, while TCRdb's copy carries only in-frame clones and drops some. This sample has about 160,000 clones, with roughly 85% found just once. About this clone itself: Its target is not known. A junction boundary mismatches the germline segment, possibly from a read error.

Notes on the study in general: Common viral pathogens were later found to be apparently linked to several of the most significant clusters. In all likelihood, a cluster of highly shared sequence variants was a sequencing artifact. As immune exposure information, only CMV serostatus was available.

The sequence was collected from a male donor in good health and CMV-seropositive. The sequenced material came from PBMCs.

The CDR3: CASRSLAESFEQYF. The CDR3 DNA follows: TGTGCCAGCAGAAGTCTAGCGGAGTCCTTCGAGCAGTACTTC. The chain combines TRBV28 with TRBJ2-7, with 7 nucleotides matching TRBD2. Germline CDR1 and CDR2: MDHEN and SYDVKM. The CDR3 runs 14 residues.